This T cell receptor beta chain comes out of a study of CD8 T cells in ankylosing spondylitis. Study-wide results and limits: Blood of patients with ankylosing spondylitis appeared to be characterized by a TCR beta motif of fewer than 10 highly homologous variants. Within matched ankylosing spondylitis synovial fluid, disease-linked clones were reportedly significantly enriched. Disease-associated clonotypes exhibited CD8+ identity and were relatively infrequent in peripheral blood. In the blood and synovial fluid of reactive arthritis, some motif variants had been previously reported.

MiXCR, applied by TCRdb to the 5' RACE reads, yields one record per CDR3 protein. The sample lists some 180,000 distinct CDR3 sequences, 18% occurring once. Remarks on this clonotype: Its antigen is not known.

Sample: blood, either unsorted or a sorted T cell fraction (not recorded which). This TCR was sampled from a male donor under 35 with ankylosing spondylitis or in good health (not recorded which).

CDR3: CASSSRRDYRGELFF. The CDR3 DNA sequence: TGTGCCAGCAGCTCCCGCCGGGACTACCGTGGTGAGCTGTTTTTT. The chain carries TRBV7-9 and TRBJ2-2; 7 bases are shared with TRBD2. J lost 11 bases, V lost 4 bases, and 13 bases had no gene match. The germline V gene has CDR1 SEHNR and CDR2 FQNEAQ (reference sequence). This CDR3 has 15 amino acids.